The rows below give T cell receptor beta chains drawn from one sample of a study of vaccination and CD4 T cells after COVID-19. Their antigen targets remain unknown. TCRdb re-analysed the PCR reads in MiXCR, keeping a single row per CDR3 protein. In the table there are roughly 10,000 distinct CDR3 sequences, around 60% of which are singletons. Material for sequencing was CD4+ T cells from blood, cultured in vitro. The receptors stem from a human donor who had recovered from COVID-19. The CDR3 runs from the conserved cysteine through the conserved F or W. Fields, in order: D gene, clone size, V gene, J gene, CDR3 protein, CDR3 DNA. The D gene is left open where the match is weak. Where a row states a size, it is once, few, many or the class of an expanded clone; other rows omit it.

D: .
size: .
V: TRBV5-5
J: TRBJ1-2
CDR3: CASSLGDNYNYGYTF
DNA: TGTGCCAGCAGCTTGGGTGACAATTACAACTATGGCTACACCTTC

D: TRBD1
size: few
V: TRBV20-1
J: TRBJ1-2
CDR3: CSATAPRTGEGYTF
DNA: TGCAGTGCTACCGCCCCCAGGACAGGGGAAGGCTACACCTTC

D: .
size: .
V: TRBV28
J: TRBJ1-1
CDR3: CASSFVGRQLAGVF
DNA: TGTGCCAGCAGTTTCGTCGGGCGTCAGCTCGCGGGGGTCTTT

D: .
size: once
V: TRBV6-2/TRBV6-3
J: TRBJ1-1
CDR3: CASSYGRLGTEAFF
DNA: TGTGCCAGCAGTTACGGGCGGTTGGGCACTGAAGCTTTCTTT

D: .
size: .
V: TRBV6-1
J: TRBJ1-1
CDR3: CASLLTGTEAFF
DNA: TGTGCCAGCCTTCTAACCGGGACAGAAGCTTTCTTT

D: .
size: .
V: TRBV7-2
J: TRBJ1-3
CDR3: CASSLAGGNTIYF
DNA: TGTGCCAGCAGCTTAGCAGGGGGAAACACCATATATTTT

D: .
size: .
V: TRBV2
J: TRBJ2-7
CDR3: CASRVETDSYEQYF
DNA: TGTGCCAGCAGAGTGGAGACAGATAGCTACGAGCAGTACTTC

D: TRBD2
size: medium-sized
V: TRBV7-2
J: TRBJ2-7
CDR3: CASSPTGLDPTYEQYF
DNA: TGTGCCAGCAGCCCGACGGGACTAGACCCGACCTACGAGCAGTACTTC

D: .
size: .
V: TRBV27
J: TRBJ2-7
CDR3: CASSLWYQSYEQYF
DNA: TGTGCCAGCAGTTTATGGTACCAATCCTACGAGCAGTACTTC

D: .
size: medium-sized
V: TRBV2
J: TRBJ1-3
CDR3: CASSDGAGLSGNTIYF
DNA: TGTGCCAGCAGTGACGGCGCAGGTCTTTCTGGAAACACCATATATTTT

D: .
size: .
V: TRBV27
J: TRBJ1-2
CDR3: CASSLSGGSYGYTF
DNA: TGTGCCAGCAGTTTATCGGGGGGCTCCTATGGCTACACCTTC

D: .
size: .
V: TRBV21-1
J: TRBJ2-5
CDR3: CASSKDCATGEETQYF
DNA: TGTGCCAGCAGCAAAGATTGCGCGACAGGGGAAGAGACCCAGTACTTC

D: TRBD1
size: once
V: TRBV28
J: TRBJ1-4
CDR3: CASNRQGLREKLFF
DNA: TGTGCCAGCAATAGACAGGGTTTAAGGGAAAAACTGTTTTTT

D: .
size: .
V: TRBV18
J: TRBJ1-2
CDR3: CASSRSPGGDYGYTF
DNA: TGTGCCAGCTCACGGAGCCCGGGGGGCGACTATGGCTACACCTTC

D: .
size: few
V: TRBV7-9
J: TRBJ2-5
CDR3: CASSLDGRAVETQYF
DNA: TGTGCCAGCAGCTTAGATGGCAGGGCCGTGGAGACCCAGTACTTC

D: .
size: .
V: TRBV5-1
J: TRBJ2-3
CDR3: CASSLWGQSTDTQYF
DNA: TGCGCCAGCAGCTTGTGGGGGCAAAGCACAGATACGCAGTATTTT

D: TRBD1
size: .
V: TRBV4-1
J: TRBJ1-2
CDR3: CASSLRDRANYGYTF
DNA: TGCGCCAGCAGCCTGCGGGACAGGGCCAACTATGGCTACACCTTC

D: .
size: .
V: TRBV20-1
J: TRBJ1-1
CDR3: CSARDTGQNTEAFF
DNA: TGCAGTGCTAGAGACACCGGACAGAACACTGAAGCTTTCTTT

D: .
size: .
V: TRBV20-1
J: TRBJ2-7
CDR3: CSARALLEQYF
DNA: TGCAGTGCTAGAGCTCTCCTCGAGCAGTACTTC

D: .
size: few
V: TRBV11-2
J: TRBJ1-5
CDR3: CASSRAPGNQPQHF
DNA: TGTGCCAGCAGTCGCGCCCCAGGCAATCAGCCCCAGCATTTT

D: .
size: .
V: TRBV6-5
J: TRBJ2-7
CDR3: CASSYTRSEQYF
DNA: TGTGCCAGCAGTTACACGAGGAGCGAGCAGTACTTC

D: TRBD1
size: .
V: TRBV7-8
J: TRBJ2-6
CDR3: CASSLGTAPANVLTF
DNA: TGTGCCAGCAGCTTGGGGACAGCTCCAGCCAACGTCCTGACTTTC

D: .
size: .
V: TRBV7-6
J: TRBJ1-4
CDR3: CASSPGGRNEKLFF
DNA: TGTGCCAGCAGCCCCGGCGGGCGGAATGAAAAACTGTTTTTT

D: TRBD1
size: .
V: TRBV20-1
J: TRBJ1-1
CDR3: CSARGGTANTEAFF
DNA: TGCAGTGCTAGAGGGGGGACAGCGAACACTGAAGCTTTCTTT

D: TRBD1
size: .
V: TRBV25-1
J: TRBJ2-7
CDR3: CASSELRGTGGKYEQYF
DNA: TGTGCCAGCAGTGAATTAAGGGGGACAGGGGGCAAATACGAGCAGTACTTC

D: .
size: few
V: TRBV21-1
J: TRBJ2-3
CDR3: CASTMAGGPEDTQYF
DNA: TGTGCCAGCACCATGGCGGGGGGGCCTGAGGATACGCAGTATTTT

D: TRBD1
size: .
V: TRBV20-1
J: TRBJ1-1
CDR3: CSAKGGTGGVKAFF
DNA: TGCAGTGCCAAGGGTGGGACAGGGGGCGTTAAGGCTTTCTTT

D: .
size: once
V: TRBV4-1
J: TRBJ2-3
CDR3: CASSQDTSGSRQYF
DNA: TGCGCCAGCAGCCAAGATACATCAGGTTCAAGGCAGTATTTT

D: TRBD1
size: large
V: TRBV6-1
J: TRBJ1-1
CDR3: CASIIDGTVTGRTEAFF
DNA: TGTGCCAGCATTATTGATGGGACGGTGACAGGGCGCACTGAAGCTTTCTTT

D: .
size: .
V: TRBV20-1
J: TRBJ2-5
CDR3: CSGLDYPRETQYF
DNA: TGCAGTGGCCTTGATTATCCTCGAGAGACCCAGTACTTC

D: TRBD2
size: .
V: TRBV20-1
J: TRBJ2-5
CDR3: CSALAGVQTQYF
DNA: TGCAGTGCTTTGGCGGGAGTGCAGACCCAGTACTTC

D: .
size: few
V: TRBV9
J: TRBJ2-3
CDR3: CASSESGRSTDTQYF
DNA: TGTGCCAGCAGCGAATCAGGGCGTAGCACAGATACGCAGTATTTT

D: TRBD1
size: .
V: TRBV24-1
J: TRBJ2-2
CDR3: CATMRQGNTGELFF
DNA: TGTGCCACCATGCGACAGGGGAACACCGGGGAGCTGTTTTTT

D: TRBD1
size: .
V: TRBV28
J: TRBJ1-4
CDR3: CASTTTGASEKLFF
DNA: TGTGCCAGCACCACAACAGGGGCAAGCGAAAAACTGTTTTTT

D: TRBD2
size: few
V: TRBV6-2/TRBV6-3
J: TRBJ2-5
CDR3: CASIGRAWETQYF
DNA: TGTGCCAGCATCGGGAGGGCATGGGAGACCCAGTACTTC

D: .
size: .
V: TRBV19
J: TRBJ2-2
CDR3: CASSMDGTGELFF
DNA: TGTGCCAGTAGTATGGACGGAACCGGGGAGCTGTTTTTT

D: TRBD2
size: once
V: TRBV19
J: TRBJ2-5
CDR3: CASSMGREAGRTQYF
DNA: TGTGCCAGTAGTATGGGCCGGGAGGCTGGTCGGACCCAGTACTTC

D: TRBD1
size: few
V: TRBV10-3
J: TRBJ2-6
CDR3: CAITGQGPSGANVLTF
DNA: TGTGCCATCACTGGACAGGGCCCCTCTGGGGCCAACGTCCTGACTTTC

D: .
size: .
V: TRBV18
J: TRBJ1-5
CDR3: CASSPRGTGNQPQHF
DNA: TGTGCCAGCTCACCCAGGGGAACGGGCAATCAGCCCCAGCATTTT

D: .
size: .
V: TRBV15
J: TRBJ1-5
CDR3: CATSRQGGNQPQHF
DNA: TGTGCCACCAGCAGACAGGGAGGCAATCAGCCCCAGCATTTT